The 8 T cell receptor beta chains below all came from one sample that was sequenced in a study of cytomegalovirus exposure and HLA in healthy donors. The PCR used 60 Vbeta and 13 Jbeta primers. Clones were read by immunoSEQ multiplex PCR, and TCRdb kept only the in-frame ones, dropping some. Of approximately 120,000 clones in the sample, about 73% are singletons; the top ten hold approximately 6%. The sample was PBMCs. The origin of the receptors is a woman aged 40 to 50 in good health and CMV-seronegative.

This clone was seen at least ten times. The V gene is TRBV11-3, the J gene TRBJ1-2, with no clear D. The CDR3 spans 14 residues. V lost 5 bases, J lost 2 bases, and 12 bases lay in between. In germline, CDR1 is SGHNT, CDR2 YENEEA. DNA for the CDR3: TGTGCCAGCAGCCTCAAGGCGGGAAACTATGGCTACACCTTC. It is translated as CASSLKAGNYGYTF. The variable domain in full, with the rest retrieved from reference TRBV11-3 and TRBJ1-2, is EAGVVQSPRYKIIEKKQPVAFWCNPISGHNTLYWYLQNLGQGPELLIRYENEEAVDDSQLPKDRFSAERLKGVDSTLKIQPAELGDSAVYLCASSLKAGNYGYTFGSGTRLTVV.

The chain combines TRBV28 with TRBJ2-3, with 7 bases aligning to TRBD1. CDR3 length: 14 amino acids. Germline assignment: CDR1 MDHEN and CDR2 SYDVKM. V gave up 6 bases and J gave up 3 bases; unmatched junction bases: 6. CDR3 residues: CASRPGTATDTQYF. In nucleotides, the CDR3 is TGTGCCAGCAGACCCGGGACAGCGACAGATACGCAGTATTTT.

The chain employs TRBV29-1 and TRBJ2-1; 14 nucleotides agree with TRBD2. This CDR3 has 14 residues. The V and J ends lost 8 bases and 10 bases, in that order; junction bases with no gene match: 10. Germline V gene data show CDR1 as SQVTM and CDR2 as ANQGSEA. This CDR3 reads CSSRLAGGPREQFF. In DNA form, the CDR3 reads TGCAGCTCCCGACTAGCGGGAGGGCCACGGGAGCAGTTCTTC.

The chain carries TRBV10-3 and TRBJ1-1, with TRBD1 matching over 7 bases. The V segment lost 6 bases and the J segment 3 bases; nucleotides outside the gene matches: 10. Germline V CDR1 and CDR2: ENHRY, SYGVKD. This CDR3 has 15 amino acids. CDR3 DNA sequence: TGTGCCATCAGCGTATCCACAGGGGAGTACACTGAAGCTTTCTTT. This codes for CAISVSTGEYTEAFF.

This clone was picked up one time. The CDR3, as DNA: TGTGCCAGCAGCACGACAACCGGGGCTAGCGGGACGTATGAGCAGTTCTTC. It specifies CASSTTTGASGTYEQFF. This sequence joins TRBV7-9 and TRBJ2-1; 9 positions match TRBD2. The trim removed 5 bases at V and 8 bases at J, leaving 16 bases unmatched. Germline CDR1 is SEHNR and CDR2 is FQNEAQ (reference sequence). This CDR3 spans 17 amino acids.

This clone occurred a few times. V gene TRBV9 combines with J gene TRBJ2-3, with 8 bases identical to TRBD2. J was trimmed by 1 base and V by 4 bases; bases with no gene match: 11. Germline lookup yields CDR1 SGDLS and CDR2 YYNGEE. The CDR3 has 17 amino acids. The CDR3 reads CASSLAGNGVGTDTQYF. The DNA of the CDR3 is TGTGCCAGCAGCTTAGCGGGAAACGGTGTTGGCACAGATACGCAGTATTTT.

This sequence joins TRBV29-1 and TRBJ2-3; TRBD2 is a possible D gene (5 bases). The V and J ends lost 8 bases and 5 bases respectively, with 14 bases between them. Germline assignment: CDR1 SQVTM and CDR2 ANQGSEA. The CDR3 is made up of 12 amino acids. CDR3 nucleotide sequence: TGCAGCATCCGACGGGGTGGAGATACGCAGTATTTT. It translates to CSIRRGGDTQYF.

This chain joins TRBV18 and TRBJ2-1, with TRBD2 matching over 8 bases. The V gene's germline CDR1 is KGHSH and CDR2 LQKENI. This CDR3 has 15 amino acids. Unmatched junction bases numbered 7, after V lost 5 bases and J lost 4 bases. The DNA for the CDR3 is TGTGCCAGCTCAGTACTAGCGGACACGTACAATGAGCAGTTCTTC. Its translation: CASSVLADTYNEQFF.